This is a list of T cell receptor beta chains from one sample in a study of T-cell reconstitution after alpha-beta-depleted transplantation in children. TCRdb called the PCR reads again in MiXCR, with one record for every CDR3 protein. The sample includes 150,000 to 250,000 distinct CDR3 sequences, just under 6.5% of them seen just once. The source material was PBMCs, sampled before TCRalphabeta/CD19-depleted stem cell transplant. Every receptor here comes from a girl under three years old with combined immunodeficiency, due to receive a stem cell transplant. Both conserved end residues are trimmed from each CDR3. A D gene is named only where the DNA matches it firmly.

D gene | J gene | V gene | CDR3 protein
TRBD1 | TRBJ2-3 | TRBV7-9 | ASSLVDRPGDTQY
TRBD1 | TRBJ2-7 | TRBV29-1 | SVEDPRGPREQY
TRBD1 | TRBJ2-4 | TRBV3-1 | ASSLDRGAKNIQY
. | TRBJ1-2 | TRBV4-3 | ASSQVGADGYT
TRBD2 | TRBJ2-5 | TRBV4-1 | ASSQIGLAGGKRYQETQY
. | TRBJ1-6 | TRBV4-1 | ASSQEPNSYNSPLH
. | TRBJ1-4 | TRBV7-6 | ASQGPSNEKLF
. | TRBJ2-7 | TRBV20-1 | SASGGSSYEQY
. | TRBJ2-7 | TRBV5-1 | ASSRFGGPYEQY
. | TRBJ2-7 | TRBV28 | ASSSRGPPEQY
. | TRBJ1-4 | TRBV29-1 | SAREKLF
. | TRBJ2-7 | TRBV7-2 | ASSEILTYEQY
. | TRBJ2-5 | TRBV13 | ASSTGKEETQY
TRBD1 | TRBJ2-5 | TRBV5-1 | ASSGTGGMETQN
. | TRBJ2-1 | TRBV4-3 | ASSQDLGVSSYNEQF
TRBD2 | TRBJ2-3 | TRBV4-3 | ASSQSPGLYTDTQY
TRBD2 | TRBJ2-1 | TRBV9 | ASSSSGMYNEQF
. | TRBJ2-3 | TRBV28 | ASSSPLQADTQY
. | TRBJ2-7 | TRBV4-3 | ASSQYFDGSYEQY
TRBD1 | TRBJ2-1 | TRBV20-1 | SARTFWGQGRYNEQF
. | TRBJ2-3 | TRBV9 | ASSVWGGTDTQY
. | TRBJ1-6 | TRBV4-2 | ASSRENSPLH
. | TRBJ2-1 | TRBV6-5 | ASSYSHQSGDEQF
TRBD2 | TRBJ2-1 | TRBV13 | ASTFIAGGYNEQF
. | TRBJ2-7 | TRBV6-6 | ASSYGVRFEQY
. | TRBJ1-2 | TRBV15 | ATSPDGGGNYGYT
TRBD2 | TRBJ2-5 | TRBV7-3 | ASSFKAGGAQETQY
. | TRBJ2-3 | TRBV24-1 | ATSDSTDYDTDTQY
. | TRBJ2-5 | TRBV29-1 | SVEGRDSKQETQY
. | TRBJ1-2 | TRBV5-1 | ASSLVAGADYGYT
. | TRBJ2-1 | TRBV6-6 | ASTNAYNEQF
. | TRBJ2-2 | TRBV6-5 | ASSYSKVGGELF
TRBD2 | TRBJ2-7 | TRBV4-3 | ASSQIIAGDYEQY
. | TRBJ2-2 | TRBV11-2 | ASSFGSNTGELF
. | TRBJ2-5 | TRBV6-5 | ASSYRQFRETQY
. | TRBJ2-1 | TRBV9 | ASSVAVAYINEQF
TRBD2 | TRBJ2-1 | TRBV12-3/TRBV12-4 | ASSPGRGAYEQF
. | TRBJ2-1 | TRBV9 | ASSVQTEYNEQF
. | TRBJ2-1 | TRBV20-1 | SARWPAGYNEQF
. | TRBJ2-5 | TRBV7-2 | ASSLNLPERFQETQY
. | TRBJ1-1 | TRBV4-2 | ASSQGSRGLIYTEAF
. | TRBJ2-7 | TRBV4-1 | ASSQDSAGAGEQY
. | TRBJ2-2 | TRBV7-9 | ASSLASASNTGELF
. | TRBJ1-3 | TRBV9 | ASSAPPTSGNTIY
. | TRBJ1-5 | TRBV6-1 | ASSPLSPGADQPQH
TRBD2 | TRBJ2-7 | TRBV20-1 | SATRVSGSYEQY
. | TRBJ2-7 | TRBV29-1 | SVELDKKKPYEQY
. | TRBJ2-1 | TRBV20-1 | SAKMGHSSYNEQF
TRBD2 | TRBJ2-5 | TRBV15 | ATSHMGLADHHPLGQETQY
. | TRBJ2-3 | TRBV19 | ASSIFQGTDTQY
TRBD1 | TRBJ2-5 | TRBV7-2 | ASRQGFGETQY
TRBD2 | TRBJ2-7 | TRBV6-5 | ASSYSRLAEIHEQY
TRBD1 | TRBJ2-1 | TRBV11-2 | ASSLEGQYTYNEQF
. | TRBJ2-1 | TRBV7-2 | ASSLDLDLYNEQF
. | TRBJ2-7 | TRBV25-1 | ASRIPNSMDIPNSSYEQY
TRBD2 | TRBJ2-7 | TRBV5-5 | ASSLRVVAGENEQY
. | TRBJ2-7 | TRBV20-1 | SARAAYTYEQY
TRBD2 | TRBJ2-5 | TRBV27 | ASTQLGTSGRGGLETQY
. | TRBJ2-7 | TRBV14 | ASSQKWYEQY
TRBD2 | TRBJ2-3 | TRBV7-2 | ASSLAASGGADTQY